This is a list of T cell receptor beta chains from one sample in a study of blood T cell repertoires in COVID-19. Profiling relied on immunoSEQ multiplex PCR, and the TCRdb table lists in-frame clones only, not all of them. Of 250,000 to 300,000 clones in the sample, 70% to 90% were seen once. Specimen: peripheral blood. The receptors originated from a woman in her 30s with acute or convalescent COVID-19. CDR3s include the opening cysteine and the closing phenylalanine or tryptophan. Fields, in order: V gene, clone size, J gene, D gene, CDR3 protein, CDR3 DNA. D genes are given only for firm matches. Size values are once, few and many counts, or a class for expanded clones, and some rows have none.

TRBV7-2,.,TRBJ2-1,.,CASSLAFPKRGQRSYNEQFF,TGTGCCAGCAGCTTAGCCTTTCCGAAAAGGGGCCAGCGCTCCTACAATGAGCAGTTCTTC
TRBV6-5,.,TRBJ2-7,TRBD1,CASRGGGQGAYEQYF,TGTGCCAGCAGGGGTGGCGGTCAGGGGGCCTACGAGCAGTACTTC
TRBV30,.,TRBJ1-5,.,CAWNVRGKPQHF,TGTGCCTGGAACGTTCGGGGAAAGCCCCAGCATTTT
TRBV7-2,.,TRBJ2-7,TRBD1,CASSQGGRGSNEQYF,TGTGCCAGCAGCCAAGGGGGCAGGGGTAGTAACGAGCAGTACTTC
TRBV19,.,TRBJ1-2,TRBD1,CASSKDRAGGYTF,TGTGCCAGTAGTAAGGACAGGGCGGGTGGCTACACCTTC
TRBV5-6,.,TRBJ2-7,TRBD2,CASSGLREVGYEQYF,TGTGCCAGCAGCGGGCTGCGGGAGGTAGGCTACGAGCAGTACTTC
TRBV6-2/TRBV6-3,.,TRBJ1-1,TRBD1,CASSAVPGTGGEAFF,TGTGCCAGCAGTGCAGTACCCGGGACAGGGGGGGAAGCTTTCTTT
TRBV19,once,TRBJ1-1,.,CASRQDLENTEAFF,TGTGCCAGCCGGCAGGATTTGGAGAACACTGAAGCTTTCTTT
TRBV7-9,.,TRBJ2-3,.,CASSLLSSTDTQYF,TGTGCCAGCAGCCTACTTTCTAGCACAGATACGCAGTATTTT
TRBV19,once,TRBJ2-3,TRBD1,CASKTGAFSSTDTQYF,TGTGCCAGTAAGACAGGGGCATTCTCTAGCACAGATACGCAGTATTTT
TRBV6-5,.,TRBJ1-1,TRBD1,CASTKGAQGTEAFF,TGTGCCAGCACCAAGGGGGCGCAGGGCACTGAAGCTTTCTTT
TRBV5-4,few,TRBJ2-7,.,CASSSPGSPYEQYF,TGTGCCAGCAGCAGCCCAGGGTCCCCCTACGAGCAGTACTTC
TRBV5-4,.,TRBJ1-3,.,CASSLGPLISGNTIYF,TGTGCCAGCAGCTTGGGCCCACTGATCTCTGGAAACACCATATATTTT
TRBV10-2,.,TRBJ2-7,.,CASSLPLTGYEQYF,TGCGCCAGCAGTCTTCCACTGACGGGCTACGAGCAGTACTTC
TRBV6-5,.,TRBJ1-5,.,CASLGLGQPQHF,TGTGCCAGCCTTGGGCTTGGTCAGCCCCAGCATTTT
TRBV19,.,TRBJ1-5,.,CASSATGNSNQPQHF,TGTGCCAGTAGCGCCACAGGGAATAGCAATCAGCCCCAGCATTTT
TRBV15,.,TRBJ1-2,.,CATRGAPTYGYTF,TGTGCCACCCGGGGTGCCCCGACCTATGGCTACACCTTC
TRBV10-3,.,TRBJ1-5,.,CAISGGQPQHF,TGTGCCATCAGTGGGGGCCAGCCCCAGCATTTT
TRBV9,.,TRBJ2-1,TRBD2,CASSTRLAGGNEQFF,TGTGCCAGCAGCACGCGACTAGCGGGAGGCAATGAGCAGTTCTTC
TRBV18,.,TRBJ1-2,TRBD1,CASSGDSDNYGYTF,TGTGCCAGCTCAGGGGACAGCGATAACTATGGCTACACCTTC
TRBV9,.,TRBJ2-7,TRBD1,CASSLTTGGSTYEQYF,TGTGCCAGCAGCCTAACCACAGGGGGGTCGACCTACGAGCAGTACTTC
TRBV27,.,TRBJ2-7,.,CASTRTAVTTYEQYF,TGTGCCAGCACCCGGACAGCGGTAACTACCTACGAGCAGTACTTC
TRBV27,few,TRBJ2-7,.,CASSLQFGSSYEQYF,TGTGCCAGCAGCTTACAATTCGGGAGCTCCTACGAGCAGTACTTC
TRBV24-1,.,TRBJ2-1,TRBD2,CATSEFVAGGGKRDEQFF,TGTGCCACCAGTGAATTCGTCGCCGGCGGGGGGAAGCGCGATGAGCAGTTCTTC
TRBV15,.,TRBJ2-5,TRBD1,CATSRETGILWETQYF,TGTGCCACCAGCAGAGAGACAGGGATCCTGTGGGAGACCCAGTACTTC
TRBV9,.,TRBJ2-2,TRBD2,CASSQTSGVTNTGELFF,TGTGCCAGCAGCCAAACTAGCGGAGTGACGAACACCGGGGAGCTGTTTTTT
TRBV5-1,.,TRBJ2-2,.,CASSLLGAGELFF,TGCGCCAGCAGCTTGTTAGGGGCCGGGGAGCTGTTTTTT
TRBV28,.,TRBJ1-1,TRBD1,CASRPRQGVAFF,TGTGCCAGCAGACCCAGACAGGGAGTAGCTTTCTTT
TRBV10-1,.,TRBJ2-5,TRBD1,CAIPQPGQGTETQYF,TGCGCCATTCCGCAGCCGGGACAGGGAACAGAGACCCAGTACTTC
TRBV15,.,TRBJ2-2,.,CATSRVVGASNTGELFF,TGTGCCACCAGCAGAGTTGTGGGAGCGTCTAACACCGGGGAGCTGTTTTTT
TRBV30,.,TRBJ1-5,TRBD1,CAWSVGQGARYSNQPQHF,TGTGCCTGGAGTGTAGGACAGGGGGCCAGATATAGCAATCAGCCCCAGCATTTT
TRBV6-2/TRBV6-3,.,TRBJ2-2,TRBD2,CASSYSPSGINTGELFF,TGTGCCAGCAGTTACTCGCCTAGCGGGATTAACACCGGGGAGCTGTTTTTT